The 27 T cell receptor beta chains below come from one sample, sequenced in a study of CD8+ T cells in alopecia areata listed by TCRdb under 2018. The library came from the immunoSEQ multiplex PCR assay. For TCR sequencing, RNA was extracted from every sample and reverse transcribed into cDNA to serve as template. TCRdb re-hosts the immuneACCESS table, in-frame sequences only. Its copies lack some clones; in the studies checked, an unresolved V gene accounts for under half of them, and the cause for the rest is not known. This sample has approximately 280,000 clones in the table, none counted a single time. 1.2% of the sample comes from the top ten. Pooled mouse cutaneous lymph node cells were stained for CD4, CD8alpha, NKG2D, NKG2ACE and other markers and were then sorted on a BD Influx. The sample was CD4+ T cells sorted from a lymph node. These receptors originate from a C3H/HeJ mouse with alopecia areata. For this strain, the MHC haplotype is H2-k.

The sample holds a few counts of this clone. Any gene name here is a mouse gene name. The CDR3 DNA, read in part, is TGTGCCACAACGACTGGGGGGCAGTATGCT. Its protein product is CATTTGGQYA. The whole CDR3 sequence is CATTTGGQYAEQFF. The chain joins TRBV13-2 to TRBJ2-1; 10 bases are a match to TRBD2. The read gets to within 4 residues of the CDR3 end, and the germline J gene fills in the rest. Per germline, CDR1 NNHNN and CDR2 SYGAGS (reference sequence). Germline trimming cut 9 bases from V and 4 bases from J; bases unmatched to any gene: 7. The length of the CDR3 is 14 residues.

Notes on this clone: The gene symbols are mouse symbols. The CDR3 end lies 4 residues beyond the end of the read and is filled in from the germline J gene. In the same sample, other DNA sequences code for this CDR3. The rearrangement links TRBV5 to TRBJ2-5; the match to TRBD2 covers 7 bases. The CDR3 length is 14 residues. J gave up 3 bases and V 1 base, and 1 base lay outside the gene matches. Germline values: CDR1 LGHNA, CDR2 YNLKQL (reference sequence). The part of the CDR3 DNA that was read is TGTGCCAGCAGCCAAGTTGGGGGGCAAGAC. This translates into CASSQVGGQD. The entire CDR3 is CASSQVGGQDTQYF.

The sample holds a few counts of this clone. Genes and germline come from the mouse. The DNA ends 4 residues before the CDR3 does, and the rest of the CDR3 is filled in from the germline J gene. The rearrangement joins TRBV19 to TRBJ2-5; tentative D call: TRBD1 (6 bases). The V end was cut by 1 base, the J end by 2 bases, with 8 bases between. Germline V gives CDR1 FNHDT, CDR2 SITEND (reference sequence). The CDR3 sequence is 14 residues long. CDR3 region: CASSIRGFQDTQYF. The part of the CDR3 DNA that was read is TGTGCCAGCAGTATAAGGGGGTTCCAAGAC.

As to this clone: The genes are named according to mouse. This CDR3 reads CAWHRGQGAGQLYF. The sequenced part of the CDR3 DNA is TGTGCCTGGCACCGGGGACAGGGGGCCGGG. V usage is TRBV31 and J usage is TRBJ2-2, with 11 bases matching TRBD1. The sequence runs out 4 residues before the end of the CDR3; the remainder is reconstructed from the germline J gene. J was trimmed by 6 bases and V by 5 bases; bases with no gene match: 5. The CDR3 loop spans 14 amino acids. Germline V gene sequence: CDR1 GKSSPN, CDR2 SITVG.

This clone was seen a few times. The genes are named according to mouse. The CDR3 end is not reached by the read, which stops 4 residues before it; the germline J gene fills it in. This chain links TRBV1 with TRBJ2-1; 10 nucleotides align to TRBD2. Germline CDR1 reads NSQYPW; CDR2 reads LRSPGD (reference sequence). The J segment lost 5 bases and the V segment lost 0 bases, leaving 4 bases of the junction unmatched. The CDR3 totals 16 residues. The CDR3 sequence: CTCSADSGGADAEQFF. The covered CDR3 bases are TGCACCTGCAGTGCAGATTCTGGGGGGGCGGATGCT.

This clone was counted a few times. Gene and germline names: mouse. The missing CDR3 end, 4 residues past where the read stops, is filled in from the germline J gene. The sample has other DNA sequences that encode this CDR3 too. V is TRBV19 and J is TRBJ2-1; 13 nucleotides align to TRBD2. CDR3 length equals 15 residues. Germline V CDR1 and CDR2: FNHDT, SITEND (reference sequence). The CDR3 sequence is CASSRTGGAGAEQFF. The CDR3 DNA, read in part, is TGTGCCAGCAGTCGGACTGGGGGGGCTGGAGCT.

Of note for this clone: Gene names follow the mouse nomenclature. The observed sequence ends 4 residues before the CDR3 terminus, with the missing tail filled in from the germline J gene. The sample has other DNA sequences that encode this CDR3 too. V gene TRBV1 combines with J gene TRBJ2-1; TRBD1 agrees at 10 bases. Germline-derived CDR1 and CDR2 are NSQYPW and LRSPGD (reference sequence). The CDR3 contains 15 residues. CDR3 sequence: CTCSADGTGDAEQFF. The CDR3 DNA, read in part, is TGCACCTGCAGTGCAGATGGGACAGGGGACGCT.

This clone has only a few counts. Germline and genes: mouse. The read terminates 4 residues ahead of where the CDR3 ends, so the germline J gene completes it. Other DNA sequences in the sample encode the same CDR3. The V and J genes are TRBV17 and TRBJ2-5; the match to TRBD2 covers 13 bases. Germline CDR1 reads MNHDT; CDR2 reads YYDKIL. The CDR3 covers 15 residues. The sequenced part of the CDR3 DNA is TGTGCTAGCAGTCGGACTGGGGGGGCGCGCGAC. Translated: CASSRTGGARD. The full CDR3 protein is CASSRTGGARDTQYF. Supplemented by reference TRBV17 and TRBJ2-5, the full variable domain reads DTTVKQNPRYKLARVGKPVNLICSQTMNHDTMYWYQKKPNQAPKLLLFYYDKILNREADTFEKFQSSRPNNSFCSLYIGSAGLEYSAMYLCASSRTGGARDTQYFGPGTRLLVL.

A word on this clone: Genes here carry mouse names. With the read ending 4 residues before the CDR3 end, the germline J gene is used to fill in that end. V usage is TRBV13-3 and J usage is TRBJ2-3; 9 bases align to TRBD2. Germline V lookup: CDR1 NNHDY, CDR2 SYVADS. This CDR3 contains 14 residues. Unmatched junction bases numbered 3, after V lost 4 bases and J lost 3 bases. The CDR3 here is CASSYWGEAETLYF. The DNA read from the CDR3 is TGTGCCAGCAGTTACTGGGGGGAGGCAGAA.

For this clone: Gene names and germline match the mouse. Read sequence stops 4 residues before the CDR3 end, and the germline J gene provides the missing end. The V and J genes are TRBV13-1 and TRBJ1-1; 10 nucleotides match TRBD1. V shed 5 bases and J 3 bases; nucleotides not matched to a gene: 4. Germline lookup yields CDR1 NSHNY and CDR2 SYGAGN. This CDR3 contains 14 residues. The CDR3 bases that were read are TGTGCCAGCAGCGACAGGGGGCACGACACA. Translated, it gives CASSDRGHDT. The entire CDR3 protein reads CASSDRGHDTEVFF.

This clone was seen only a few times. Gene names are mouse gene names. The read gets to within 4 residues of the CDR3 end, and the germline J gene fills in the rest. The chain employs TRBV5 and TRBJ2-3; possible D gene TRBD1, 5 bases. Germline assignment: CDR1 LGHNA and CDR2 YNLKQL (reference sequence). CDR3 length: 16 amino acids. Trimming pared 0 bases from V and 3 bases from J, leaving 13 bases between. The CDR3 reads CASSQDIGEEAETLYF. CDR3 DNA, as far as it was read: TGTGCCAGCAGCCAAGATATAGGGGAGGAGGCAGAA.

As regards this clone: Mouse germline and gene names are used. CDR3 residues: CASGDAWGDAYEQYF. The CDR3 DNA, read in part, is TGTGCCAGCGGTGATGCTTGGGGGGACGCCTAT. This sequence joins TRBV13-2 and TRBJ2-7; TRBD2 aligns across 7 bases. The CDR3 is cut off 4 residues early in the read; its end comes from the germline J gene. Germline trimming cut 0 bases from V and 2 bases from J; bases unmatched to any gene: 5. The CDR3 consists of 15 residues. Germline CDR1 is NNHNN and CDR2 is SYGAGS (reference sequence).

With respect to this clone: These gene names are mouse names. Read data end 4 residues before the CDR3 end; the end is taken from the germline J gene. The chain couples TRBV13-1 to TRBJ2-5, with D perhaps TRBD2 (7 bases). The CDR3 spans 12 residues. Germline V gene lookup returns CDR1 NSHNY and CDR2 SYGAGN. CDR3 DNA, as far as it was read: TGTGCCACCTCGGCTGGGGGCGAC. Protein sequence: CATSAGGD. The entire CDR3 protein is CATSAGGDTQYF.

A note on this clone: Gene and germline names: mouse. Read data end 4 residues before the CDR3 end; the end is taken from the germline J gene. The gene calls are TRBV13-3 and TRBJ2-2; 8 positions agree with TRBD2. The CDR3 covers 14 residues. Germline assignment: CDR1 NNHDY and CDR2 SYVADS. The V segment lost 5 bases and the J segment 4 bases; nucleotides outside the gene matches: 4. Incomplete CDR3 DNA: TGTGCCAGCAGCGGGGGGGCAGGCACCGGG. This gives the protein CASSGGAGTG. The entire CDR3 reads CASSGGAGTGQLYF.

This clone was detected ten times or more. The gene symbols are mouse symbols. The read finishes 4 residues shy of the CDR3 end, and the germline J gene is used to complete it. Different DNA sequences within this sample yield the same CDR3. The V and J genes are TRBV5 and TRBJ1-2, with a tentative D call TRBD1 (5 bases). Germline lookup yields CDR1 LGHNA and CDR2 YNLKQL (reference sequence). The length of the CDR3 is 13 residues. Trimming left V 0 bases short and J 3 bases short, with 5 bases between. CDR3 DNA, as far as it was read: TGTGCCAGCAGCCAAGAGGGGGACTCC. The encoded protein is CASSQEGDS. The full CDR3 protein reads CASSQEGDSDYTF.

A few counts support this clone. Gene and germline names: mouse. The CDR3 is cut off 4 residues early in the read; its end comes from the germline J gene. The chain employs TRBV17 and TRBJ2-1, with D perhaps matching TRBD2 (7 bases). This CDR3 region has 15 residues. The V end was cut by 1 base, the J end by 6 bases, with 13 bases between. Germline V lookup: CDR1 MNHDT, CDR2 YYDKIL. The CDR3 DNA, read in part, is TGTGCTAGCAGTAGAGTGGGGGGCGCATTTGCT. This translates into CASSRVGGAFA. In full, the CDR3 reads CASSRVGGAFAEQFF. The full variable domain, with the rest looked up from reference TRBV17 and TRBJ2-1, is DTTVKQNPRYKLARVGKPVNLICSQTMNHDTMYWYQKKPNQAPKLLLFYYDKILNREADTFEKFQSSRPNNSFCSLYIGSAGLEYSAMYLCASSRVGGAFAEQFFGPGTRLTVL.

In regard to this clone: Mouse germline and gene names are used. The read is 4 residues too short to cover the CDR3 end, so that end is filled in from the germline J gene. Other DNA sequences of this sample code for an identical CDR3. The chain couples TRBV13-2 to TRBJ1-2; 9 nucleotides agree with TRBD1. With 3 bases clipped from V and 2 bases from J, the junction kept 2 bases outside the gene matches. Per the germline V gene, CDR1 is NNHNN and CDR2 is SYGAGS (reference sequence). The CDR3 extends over 14 amino acids. The CDR3 sequence: CASGVGTGNSDYTF. The CDR3 bases that were read are TGTGCCAGCGGTGTTGGGACAGGGAACTCC.

This clone occurred a few times. All gene names here are mouse names. The CDR3 end lies 4 residues beyond the end of the read and is filled in from the germline J gene. The identical CDR3 is also encoded by other nucleotide sequences in the sample. The rearrangement uses TRBV5 and TRBJ2-2; 8 nucleotides align to TRBD2. CDR1 is LGHNA and CDR2 is YNLKQL in the germline V gene (reference sequence). J lost 1 base, V lost 3 bases, and 1 base had no gene match. This CDR3 is built from 15 residues. This CDR3 reads CASSQTGENTGQLYF. CDR3 DNA, as far as it was read: TGTGCCAGCAGCCAGACTGGGGAAAACACCGGG.

A few counts support this clone. Mouse gene names and germline throughout. The read ends 4 residues before the CDR3 terminus; that terminus is restored from the germline J gene. The sample has other DNA sequences that encode this CDR3 too. The chain carries TRBV13-1 and TRBJ1-1; 7 positions match TRBD1. CDR1 and CDR2 (germline): NSHNY, SYGAGN. The CDR3 totals 14 residues. V was pared by 4 bases and J by 1 base, with 4 bases of the junction left unmatched. The CDR3 sequence is CASSPRQGNTEVFF. The CDR3 DNA, read in part, is TGTGCCAGCAGTCCCCGACAGGGAAACACA.

On this clone: Gene names are mouse gene names. The CDR3 end falls 4 residues outside the read, so it is completed with the germline J gene. This sequence joins TRBV17 and TRBJ1-1; unclear D gene. Germline V lookup: CDR1 MNHDT, CDR2 YYDKIL. V was trimmed by 2 bases and J by 1 base, leaving 5 bases between them. This CDR3 has 13 residues. The covered CDR3 bases are TGTGCTAGCAGTAGAAACAAAAACACA. Translating it yields CASSRNKNT. The full CDR3 protein reads CASSRNKNTEVFF.

This clone has only a few counts. The genes and germline here are from mouse. The missing CDR3 end, 4 residues past where the read stops, is filled in from the germline J gene. The same CDR3 arises from other DNA sequences in this sample as well. This chain links TRBV1 with TRBJ2-5, with D perhaps matching TRBD1 (6 bases). Per the germline V gene, CDR1 is NSQYPW and CDR2 is LRSPGD (reference sequence). The CDR3 spans 14 residues. With 2 bases removed from V and 2 bases from J, the gap between germline ends came to 8 bases. The DNA read from the CDR3 is TGCACCTGCAGTGCACAGGGGTTCCAAGAC. Protein sequence: CTCSAQGFQD. The full CDR3 reads CTCSAQGFQDTQYF.

Comment on this clone: Mouse names are used for the genes. The sequenced part of the CDR3 DNA is TGTGCTAGCAGAGGACACCCAAAC. Its protein product is CASRGHPN. The CDR3 reads in full as CASRGHPNTLYF. The chain joins TRBV17 to TRBJ2-4; a possible D gene is TRBD1 (5 bases). Read sequence stops 4 residues before the CDR3 end, and the germline J gene provides the missing end. In germline, CDR1 is MNHDT, CDR2 YYDKIL. CDR3 size: 12 residues.

Comments on this clone: Gene names denote mouse genes. The CDR3 end lies 4 residues beyond the end of the read and is filled in from the germline J gene. Other DNA sequences within the sample encode an identical CDR3. The chain has TRBV13-3 and TRBJ2-1, with 10 bases identical to TRBD1. With 4 bases clipped from V and 4 bases from J, the junction kept 2 bases outside the gene matches. The CDR3 has 14 residues. Germline values: CDR1 NNHDY, CDR2 SYVADS. The DNA read from the CDR3 is TGTGCCAGCAGTCCGGGACAGGGGTATGCT. Translation: CASSPGQGYA. The complete CDR3 sequence is CASSPGQGYAEQFF.

This clone was seen a handful of times. The genes are named according to mouse. With the read ending 4 residues before the CDR3 end, the germline J gene is used to fill in that end. The chain carries TRBV1 and TRBJ2-2; 9 positions match TRBD1. This CDR3 contains 15 residues. V gave up 8 bases and J gave up 1 base; unmatched junction bases: 5. Germline lookup yields CDR1 NSQYPW and CDR2 LRSPGD (reference sequence). Partial CDR3 DNA: TGCACCTGCGTAACAGGGGGCCGAAACACCGGG. Protein product: CTCVTGGRNTG. The full CDR3 protein is CTCVTGGRNTGQLYF.

There are a few counts of this clone. Gene names are mouse gene names. From the germline J gene comes the end of the CDR3, since the read stops 4 residues before it. The gene calls are TRBV12-1 and TRBJ2-2; weak D call: TRBD1 (6 bases). With 0 bases removed from V and 4 bases from J, the gap between germline ends came to 11 bases. CDR3 length equals 15 residues. The germline gives CDR1 SGHSN, CDR2 HYEKVE. The sequenced CDR3 bases are TGTGCCAGCTCTCTCGCCAGGGGAGGCACCGGG. Translating it yields CASSLARGGTG. The CDR3 in full is CASSLARGGTGQLYF.

On this clone: Here the gene names and germline are mouse. This CDR3 is CASSNWGAYEQYF. CDR3 DNA (partial): TGTGCCAGCAGCAACTGGGGGGCCTAT. The V gene is TRBV13-1, the J gene TRBJ2-7; 9 positions match TRBD2. The CDR3 extends 4 residues past the end of the read, so its final part is completed from the germline J gene. In germline, CDR1 is NSHNY, CDR2 SYGAGN. J gave up 2 bases and V 5 bases, and 2 bases lay outside the gene matches. This CDR3 contains 13 residues.

For this clone: Gene names denote mouse genes. The read falls 4 residues short of the CDR3 end, and the missing part is taken from the germline J gene. The chain employs TRBV13-1 and TRBJ2-7; 10 nucleotides match TRBD1. The trim removed 5 bases at V and 3 bases at J, leaving 8 bases unmatched. CDR1 and CDR2 from the germline V gene are NSHNY and SYGAGN. The CDR3 sequence is 15 residues long. CDR3 amino acids: CASRDPGTGDYEQYF. The CDR3 DNA, read in part, is TGTGCCAGCAGGGACCCCGGGACAGGGGACTAT.